A single sample is the source of the 8 T cell receptor beta chains below, sequenced in a study of regulatory T cells in long-lasting Graves disease. Sequencing libraries for TCR beta were prepared with iRepertoire HTBI primers and Arm-PCR of CDR3 regions. Each CDR3 protein gets one entry after TCRdb re-called the multiplex PCR reads with MiXCR. Of around 430,000 distinct CDR3 sequences in the sample, less than 25% were seen once. This sample's time point: persistent/refractory GD, antithyroid drugs over 5 years with positive TRAb. Following extraction of RNA from PBMCs, that RNA was used to make the TCR library. Sequenced material: peripheral blood mononuclear cells (PBMCs), taken when the disease was refractory, from a patient treated with antithyroid drugs. These receptors were taken from a female donor with Graves disease.

Details on this clonotype: With a much larger clone just one base away, this may be a read error. The chain is built from TRBV6-5 and TRBJ1-5; possibly TRBD1 for D (5 bases). Germline V lookup: CDR1 MNHEY, CDR2 SVGAGI. Trimming removed 2 bases at V and 2 bases at J, with 10 bases between. The CDR3 spans 15 residues. The CDR3: CASSYMRGRNQPQHF. CDR3 sequence (DNA): TGTGCCAGCAGTTACATGAGGGGCCGCAATCAGCCCCAGCATTTT.

The chain has TRBV6-8 and TRBJ2-3, with D perhaps TRBD2 (6 bases). V was cut by 7 bases and J by 5 bases, with 19 bases left in between. CDR1 is MNHGY and CDR2 is SAAAGT in the germline V gene. The CDR3 has 15 residues. CDR3 sequence: CASTARGGSVDTQYF. CDR3 coding DNA: TGTGCCAGCACCGCAAGAGGAGGGTCAGTAGATACGCAGTATTTT.

For this clonotype: At one end the junction does not follow the germline gene, possibly because of a read error. The chain links TRBV27 to TRBJ1-1, with 7 bases aligning to TRBD1. This CDR3 spans 16 amino acids. From germline, CDR1 is MNHEY and CDR2 SMNVEV (reference sequence). The CDR3 DNA follows: TGCGCCAGCAGCCAAGAGAGGACAGGAACGAACACTGAAGCTTTCTTT. Its protein product is CASSQERTGTNTEAFF.

This clonotype was recorded a few times. The chain recombines TRBV7-2 with TRBJ2-7; the D gene is possibly TRBD2 (5 bases). The CDR3 contains 15 residues. Trimming removed 4 bases at V and 4 bases at J, with 17 bases between. CDR1 is SGHTA, CDR2 FQGNSA, per germline. CDR3 sequence reads: CASSSTGGLLYEQYF. CDR3 bases: TGTGCCAGCAGCTCGACTGGCGGGTTGTTATACGAGCAGTACTTC.

This clonotype appeared many times. The chain joins TRBV28 to TRBJ2-2, with D perhaps TRBD1 (6 bases). The CDR3 totals 15 residues. CDR1 and CDR2 from the germline V gene are MDHEN and SYDVKM. The V end lost 3 bases, the J end lost 2 bases, and 10 bases lay between the germline ends. The CDR3, as DNA: TGTGCCAGCAGTTTCGACAGGCCAAACACCGGGGAGCTGTTTTTT. Its protein product is CASSFDRPNTGELFF.

V usage is TRBV29-1 and J usage is TRBJ1-5; no definite D call. The germline V gene encodes CDR1 SQVTM and CDR2 ANQGSEA. Trimming removed 4 bases at V and 0 bases at J, with 7 bases between. This CDR3 has 13 amino acids. The CDR3 nucleotides are TGCAGCGTTGCGGCGGTTAGCAATCAGCCCCAGCATTTT. As protein: CSVAAVSNQPQHF.

This clonotype has at least ten counts. The rearrangement uses TRBV12-3 or TRBV12-4 and TRBJ1-5; D gene ambiguous. Trimming took 2 bases from V and 2 from J, leaving 7 bases between them. The CDR3 extends over 14 amino acids. CDR3 sequence: CASSLNDGNQPQHF. The CDR3 bases are TGTGCCAGCAGTTTAAACGACGGCAATCAGCCCCAGCATTTT.

This clonotype was seen only a few times. J is TRBJ1-2 and V is TRBV30, with a possible D match to TRBD1 (5 bases). Per germline, CDR1 GTSNPN and CDR2 SVGIG (reference sequence). CDR3 length equals 10 residues. The germline V and J ends were trimmed by 7 bases and 8 bases, with 11 bases remaining between them. In DNA form, the CDR3 reads TGTGCCTCAGACAGTAACGGCTACACCTTC. Its translation: CASDSNGYTF.